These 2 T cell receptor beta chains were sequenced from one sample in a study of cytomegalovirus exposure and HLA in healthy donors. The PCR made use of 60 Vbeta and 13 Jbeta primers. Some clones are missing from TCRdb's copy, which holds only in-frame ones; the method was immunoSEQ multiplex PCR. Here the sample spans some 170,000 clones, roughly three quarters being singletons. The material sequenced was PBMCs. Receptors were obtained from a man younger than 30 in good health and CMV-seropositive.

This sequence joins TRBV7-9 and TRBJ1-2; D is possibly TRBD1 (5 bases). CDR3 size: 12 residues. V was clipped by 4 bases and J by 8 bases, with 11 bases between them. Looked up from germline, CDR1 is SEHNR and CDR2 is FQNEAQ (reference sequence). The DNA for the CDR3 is TGTGCCAGCAGCTCCAGGGTAGGAGGCTACACCTTC. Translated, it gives CASSSRVGGYTF.

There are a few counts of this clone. The CDR3 DNA is TGTGCCAGCAACACAGGGGGCGTCTATGGCTACACCTTC. Translation: CASNTGGVYGYTF. The chain carries TRBV7-2 and TRBJ1-2; 9 nucleotides match TRBD1. This CDR3 is 13 amino acids long. The ends lost 7 bases at V and 4 bases at J; junction bases unmatched: 4. Germline assignment: CDR1 SGHTA and CDR2 FQGNSA. The full variable domain, with the rest looked up from reference TRBV7-2 and TRBJ1-2, is GAGVSQSPSNKVTEKGKDVELRCDPISGHTALYWYRQSLGQGLEFLIYFQGNSAPDKSGLPSDRFSAERTGGSVSTLTIQRTQQEDSAVYLCASNTGGVYGYTFGSGTRLTVV.